Listed here are 24 T cell receptor beta chains from one sample, sequenced in a study of shared clonotypes between healthy human individuals. The data were produced by immunoSEQ multiplex PCR, yet TCRdb's version contains in-frame clones alone and is incomplete. The sample lists about 2.3 million clones, around 90% occurring once. Sequencing was performed on naive CD4+ T cells from PBMCs. Stated subset: CD45RA+ positively selected. Source of these receptors: a man aged 18 to 35 in good health. Some clones in this sample may be carry-over from other donors' samples.

This sequence joins TRBV18 and TRBJ2-5, with D perhaps matching TRBD1 (6 bases). Germline values: CDR1 KGHSH, CDR2 LQKENI. Trimming pared 3 bases from V and 4 bases from J, leaving 12 bases between. CDR3 size: 14 residues. In DNA, the CDR3 is TGTGCCAGCTCACCCTCAGGGGTAGGAGAGACCCAGTACTTC. Its protein is CASSPSGVGETQYF.

The J gene is TRBJ2-7, the V gene TRBV5-1; the match to TRBD2 covers 8 bases. V lost 0 bases and J lost 3; bases outside the gene matches: 5. This CDR3 has 15 amino acids. CDR1 and CDR2 from the germline V gene are SGHRS and YFSETQ. CDR3 nucleotide sequence: TGCGCCAGCAGCTTGGGGGCTAGCGGGTTCTACGAGCAGTACTTC. It encodes CASSLGASGFYEQYF.

V and J are TRBV7-9 and TRBJ1-1, with TRBD1 matching over 7 bases. Germline trimming cut 3 bases from V and 3 bases from J; bases unmatched to any gene: 4. This CDR3 has 14 residues. From germline, CDR1 is SEHNR and CDR2 FQNEAQ (reference sequence). For the CDR3, the DNA is TGTGCCAGCAGCTTTTGGCAGGGGGACACTGAAGCTTTCTTT. Its protein product is CASSFWQGDTEAFF.

CDR3 protein: CASSVLITPIYEQYF. DNA for the CDR3: TGTGCCAGCAGTGTCTTGATCACCCCCATCTACGAGCAGTACTTC. The gene calls are TRBV2 and TRBJ2-7; D remains ambiguous. CDR1 is SNHLY, CDR2 FYNNEI, per germline. This CDR3 contains 15 residues. Trimming pared 4 bases from V and 3 bases from J, leaving 16 bases between.

The chain uses TRBV7-3 and TRBJ2-1; 14 nucleotides match TRBD2. V lost 5 bases, J lost 8 bases, and 5 bases stayed unmatched. Germline loops: CDR1 SGHTA, CDR2 FQGTGA. CDR3 size: 15 residues. As DNA, the CDR3 is TGTGCCAGCAGCCTCGGACTAGCGGGAGGCGATGAGCAGTTCTTC. It translates to CASSLGLAGGDEQFF.

This chain connects TRBV19 to TRBJ2-1; tentative D call: TRBD2 (5 bases). This CDR3 contains 15 residues. Trimming removed 6 bases from V and 0 bases from J, with 12 bases in between. Germline assignment: CDR1 LNHDA and CDR2 SQIVND (reference sequence). The CDR3 is CASSKDSSSYNEQFF. CDR3 nucleotide sequence: TGTGCCAGTAGCAAGGACTCCAGCTCCTACAATGAGCAGTTCTTC.

The V and J genes are TRBV27 and TRBJ2-1; TRBD2 matches at 7 bases. The CDR3 length is 16 residues. J was trimmed by 0 bases and V by 1 base; bases with no gene match: 3. The germline V gene has CDR1 MNHEY and CDR2 SMNVEV (reference sequence). Written as DNA, the CDR3 is TGTGCCAGCAGTTTATTGCGGGAGTTCTCCTACAATGAGCAGTTCTTC. This sequence encodes CASSLLREFSYNEQFF.

This clone was recorded once. This chain joins TRBV9 and TRBJ2-2, with D maybe TRBD1 (5 bases). CDR3 length equals 15 residues. CDR1 SGDLS and CDR2 YYNGEE come from the germline V gene. The V and J ends lost 3 bases and 1 base respectively, with 10 bases between them. CDR3 coding DNA: TGTGCCAGCAGCGGGGGCCCTTTGAACACCGGGGAGCTGTTTTTT. It specifies CASSGGPLNTGELFF.

V gene TRBV5-4 combines with J gene TRBJ2-2, with a possible D match to TRBD1 (5 bases). Trimming took 4 bases from V and 0 from J, leaving 10 bases between them. The CDR3 has 15 amino acids. Germline V CDR1 and CDR2: SGHNT, YYREEE (reference sequence). The CDR3: CASSVGQANTGELFF. The CDR3 DNA sequence: TGTGCCAGCAGCGTAGGACAAGCGAACACCGGGGAGCTGTTTTTT.

The genes are TRBV18 and TRBJ1-1; D uncertain. There are 14 residues in the CDR3. In germline, CDR1 is KGHSH, CDR2 LQKENI. The ends were cut back, 3 bases at V and 1 base at J, with 9 bases in the middle. Here the CDR3 DNA reads TGTGCCAGCTCACCTAAAGCGGAGAACACTGAAGCTTTCTTT. It encodes CASSPKAENTEAFF.

This chain uses TRBV19 with TRBJ1-1; 7 positions match TRBD1. Germline loops: CDR1 LNHDA, CDR2 SQIVND (reference sequence). The CDR3 contains 16 residues. V trimming: 4 bases; J trimming: 1 base; junction bases outside the gene matches: 9. The CDR3 is CASSRPTGTANTEAFF. As DNA, the CDR3 is TGTGCCAGTAGTAGACCAACCGGGACAGCGAACACTGAAGCTTTCTTT.

This clone occurred a few times. This chain joins TRBV2 and TRBJ1-5; a weak D match, TRBD1 (5 bases). CDR3 length: 14 residues. With 4 bases removed from V and 4 bases from J, the gap between germline ends came to 11 bases. Per the germline V gene, CDR1 is SNHLY and CDR2 is FYNNEI. CDR3 sequence reads: CASSGGSENQPQHF. The CDR3 DNA reads as TGTGCCAGCAGTGGGGGGAGCGAAAATCAGCCCCAGCATTTT.

The table lists this clone with a count of one. The chain uses TRBV7-2 and TRBJ1-1; a possible D gene is TRBD1 (6 bases). Germline-derived CDR1 and CDR2 are SGHTA and FQGNSA. Trimming removed 2 bases at V and 5 bases at J, with 9 bases between. This CDR3 is built from 13 residues. CDR3 in amino acids: CASSLNRETEAFF. The CDR3 nucleotides read TGTGCCAGCAGCTTAAACAGGGAAACTGAAGCTTTCTTT.

This sequence joins TRBV6-5 and TRBJ2-5; the D gene is possibly TRBD1 (5 bases). Germline CDR1 reads MNHEY; CDR2 reads SVGAGI. The CDR3 sequence is 13 residues long. V was shortened by 8 bases and J by 1 base, with 11 bases between the two germline ends. CDR3 coding DNA: TGTGCCAGCTCCGTTGGGGCCCAAGAGACCCAGTACTTC. The encoded protein is CASSVGAQETQYF.

The chain links TRBV14 to TRBJ2-3; D perhaps matches TRBD1 (7 bases). Germline CDR1 reads SGHDN; CDR2 reads FVKESK. The V and J ends lost 4 bases and 5 bases respectively, with 16 bases between them. The length of the CDR3 is 15 residues. CDR3 in amino acids: CASSLIQGGQDTQYF. Here the CDR3 DNA reads TGTGCCAGCAGCCTTATTCAGGGGGGACAAGATACGCAGTATTTT.

This sequence joins TRBV27 and TRBJ2-5; D is possibly TRBD2 (5 bases). Trimming shortened V by 4 bases and J by 4 bases, and 16 bases separated the two germline ends. The CDR3 has 15 residues. The germline V gene has CDR1 MNHEY and CDR2 SMNVEV (reference sequence). CDR3 amino acids: CASSSLMRVRETQYF. CDR3 nucleotides: TGTGCCAGCAGTTCCCTGATGAGGGTACGAGAGACCCAGTACTTC.

The chain has TRBV5-1 and TRBJ1-1, with TRBD1 as a possible D gene (6 bases). This CDR3 region has 13 residues. Germline lookup yields CDR1 SGHRS and CDR2 YFSETQ. Trimming cost V 7 bases and J 0 bases, with 10 bases left between them. CDR3 in DNA: TGCGCCAGCGGAACAGGGATGAACACTGAAGCTTTCTTT. It yields the protein CASGTGMNTEAFF.

J is TRBJ2-3 and V is TRBV6-1; the D gene is possibly TRBD2 (5 bases). CDR3 length: 12 amino acids. CDR1 is MNHNS and CDR2 is SASEGT in the germline V gene. Trimming left V 3 bases short and J 11 bases short, with 12 bases between. The CDR3 reads CASSDRLRGQYF. The CDR3 DNA is TGTGCCAGCAGTGACCGACTCCGGGGGCAGTATTTT.

V usage is TRBV29-1 and J usage is TRBJ2-5; 7 bases agree with TRBD1. TRBJ2-7 explains the end of the DNA better; the J call may be wrong. The CDR3 contains 12 residues. Germline loops: CDR1 SQVTM, CDR2 ANQGSEA. CDR3 bases: TGCAGCTATGATGAGGGGGCTAGCGAGCAGTACTTC. It is translated as CSYDEGASEQYF.

The chain couples TRBV28 to TRBJ1-2; no reliable D call. The V end was cut by 2 bases, the J end by 6 bases, with 7 bases between. The CDR3 has 12 amino acids. Germline assignment: CDR1 MDHEN and CDR2 SYDVKM. CDR3 sequence: CASSLSNHGYTF. CDR3 DNA: TGTGCCAGCAGTTTAAGCAACCATGGCTACACCTTC.

This chain connects TRBV19 to TRBJ2-1; 14 bases agree with TRBD2. This CDR3 region has 17 residues. Germline-derived CDR1 and CDR2 are LNHDA and SQIVND (reference sequence). V was clipped by 7 bases and J by 3 bases; unmatched bases: 8. The DNA of the CDR3 is TGTGCCAGTACGGGGACTAGCGGGAGAGGTTACTACAATGAGCAGTTCTTC. Its protein is CASTGTSGRGYYNEQFF.

V gene TRBV9 combines with J gene TRBJ2-1; TRBD2 matches 11 bases. J lost 10 bases, V lost 7 bases, and 10 bases had no gene match. The CDR3 is 14 amino acids. Germline V gene lookup returns CDR1 SGDLS and CDR2 YYNGEE. The CDR3 region is CASWSGLAGGEQFF. CDR3 coding DNA: TGTGCCAGCTGGTCTGGGCTAGCGGGAGGCGAGCAGTTCTTC.

This chain links TRBV5-1 with TRBJ2-7; 9 bases map to TRBD1. Germline values: CDR1 SGHRS, CDR2 YFSETQ. Losses at the gene ends were 4 bases for V and 5 bases for J; bases not matched to a gene: 13. The length of the CDR3 is 16 residues. The CDR3 nucleotides are TGCGCCAGCAGCAGGGACAGGGTAGTGCTTTCGGACGAGCAGTACTTC. Translation: CASSRDRVVLSDEQYF.

This clone was picked up a small number of times. The rearrangement joins TRBV11-2 to TRBJ1-1, with D uncertain. V lost 1 base and J lost 8, with 14 bases in between. The CDR3 contains 14 residues. Germline V gene lookup returns CDR1 SGHAT and CDR2 FQNNGV. The CDR3 DNA reads as TGTGCCAGCAGCTTAGTAGGTTGGGCTGGGGAAGCTTTCTTT. It is translated as CASSLVGWAGEAFF.